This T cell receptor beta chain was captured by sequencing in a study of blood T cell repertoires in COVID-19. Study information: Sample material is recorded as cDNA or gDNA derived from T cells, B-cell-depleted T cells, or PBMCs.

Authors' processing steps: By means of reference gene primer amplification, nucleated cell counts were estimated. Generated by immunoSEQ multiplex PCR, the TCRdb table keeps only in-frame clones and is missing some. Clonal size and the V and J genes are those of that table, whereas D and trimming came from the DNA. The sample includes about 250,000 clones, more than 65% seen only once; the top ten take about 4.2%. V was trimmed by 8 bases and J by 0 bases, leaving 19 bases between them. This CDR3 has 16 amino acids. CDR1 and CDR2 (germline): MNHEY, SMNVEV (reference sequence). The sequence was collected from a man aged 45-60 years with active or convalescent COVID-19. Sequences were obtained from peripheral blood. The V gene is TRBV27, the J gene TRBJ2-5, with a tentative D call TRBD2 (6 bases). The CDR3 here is CASRLLASDYQETQYF. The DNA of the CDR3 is TGTGCCAGCCGCCTCCTGGCTAGCGATTACCAAGAGACCCAGTACTTC.